This TCR beta chain was documented in a study of blood T cell repertoires in COVID-19. There are 16 residues in the CDR3. Germline-derived CDR1 and CDR2 are SGHTA and FQGNSA. V lost 5 bases to trimming and J lost 3 bases, with 19 bases between them. The assay was immunoSEQ multiplex PCR, and TCRdb's table has in-frame clones only and misses some. Of a few hundred thousand clones listed, roughly 84% were seen once; the top ten hold around 2.9%. This clone was recorded a few times. The sequenced material came from peripheral blood. The chain joins TRBV7-2 to TRBJ1-1, with D perhaps TRBD1 (6 bases). The sequence derives from a woman in her late teens or twenties with acute or convalescent COVID-19. The DNA for the CDR3 is TGTGCCAGCAGCCTTATGCAGGGGAGTATCGACACTGAAGCTTTCTTT. Its translation: CASSLMQGSIDTEAFF.